Given below is one T cell receptor beta chain in context. Antigen specificity is unknown. This CDR3 region has 13 residues. V was clipped by 4 bases and J by 4 bases, with 10 bases between them. Germline V lookup: CDR1 SSHAT, CDR2 FNYEAQ (reference sequence). Data came from immunoSEQ multiplex PCR; TCRdb stores just in-frame clones and leaves some out. The profile covers about 85,000 clones, with 88% appearing a single time and around 20% taken by the ten largest. The record originates from a study of identifying expanded T cells in peripheral blood. General observations from the study: Approximately two-week clone count variance significantly increased as total template count grew. About 1.2 clones differed between technical replicates, versus 16.4 and 19 over time.

No infections or other immune events were documented during collection. This sequence joins TRBV7-7 and TRBJ2-5; D remains unclear. This TCR derives from a person aged 18 to 70 in good health. The sample comprised blood. CDR3: CASSSPPAETQYF. The CDR3 DNA is TGTGCCAGCAGCTCTCCTCCCGCAGAGACCCAGTACTTC.